These T cell receptor beta chains were read from a single sample in a study of blood T cells in healthy people across ages. TCRdb reprocessed the 5' RACE reads via MiXCR and lists one record per CDR3 protein. The sample holds 1.4 million to 1.5 million distinct CDR3 sequences, 42% seen once. Material: blood. The receptors originated from a woman younger than 35 in good health. CDR3s include the opening cysteine and the closing phenylalanine or tryptophan. D genes are given only for firm matches. Size is stated for part of the rows, as once, few or many counts, or as a class when the clone is expanded.

cdr3_aa | cdr3_nt | d_call | j_call | clone_size | v_call
CASSSGTEYEQYF | TGTGCCAGCAGTTCCGGGACAGAGTACGAGCAGTACTTC | TRBD1 | TRBJ2-7 | many | TRBV7-9
CSTKLARADNEQFF | TGCAGTACGAAACTAGCGCGTGCTGACAATGAGCAGTTCTTC | TRBD2 | TRBJ2-1 | once | TRBV20-1
CASREPDRERTSNYGYTF | TGTGCCAGCAGGGAACCCGACAGGGAGCGAACCTCAAACTATGGCTACACCTTC | TRBD1 | TRBJ1-2 | few | TRBV7-6
CASSSGTVRNNEQFF | TGTGCCAGCAGTAGCGGGACAGTCCGTAACAATGAGCAGTTCTTC | - | TRBJ2-1 | - | TRBV7-2
CATKGFAGYTF | TGTGCCACCAAGGGGTTCGCTGGCTACACCTTC | - | TRBJ1-2 | - | TRBV24-1
CASSSPTGEDTQYF | TGTGCCAGCAGTTCCCCGACAGGGGAAGATACGCAGTATTTT | TRBD1 | TRBJ2-3 | - | TRBV27
CASSLARGQGLSEAFF | TGTGCCAGCAGTTTAGCCCGCGGACAGGGTCTTTCTGAAGCTTTCTTT | TRBD1 | TRBJ1-1 | few | TRBV12-3/TRBV12-4
CASNSGMYGYTF | TGTGCCAGCAACTCAGGGATGTATGGCTACACCTTC | - | TRBJ1-2 | few | TRBV28
CASNSGQGVNEQYF | TGTGCCAGCAACTCAGGACAGGGGGTCAACGAGCAGTACTTC | TRBD1 | TRBJ2-7 | few | TRBV6-1
CASSQDRLAGGGVYQETQYF | TGCGCCAGCAGCCAAGATCGGCTCGCAGGCGGGGGGGTCTACCAAGAGACCCAGTACTTC | TRBD2 | TRBJ2-5 | - | TRBV4-1
CASSQDRVRQPQHF | TGTGCCAGCAGCCAAGATCGCGTGCGCCAGCCCCAGCATTTT | - | TRBJ1-5 | few | TRBV3-1
CAWNIKGTGWELFF | TGTGCCTGGAACATCAAAGGGACAGGCTGGGAGCTGTTTTTT | TRBD1 | TRBJ2-2 | - | TRBV30
CASSLEQTNEKLFF | TGTGCCAGCAGCTTAGAGCAAACTAATGAAAAACTGTTTTTT | - | TRBJ1-4 | - | TRBV7-8
CASSDGQGAYNEQFF | TGCGCCAGCAGCGATGGACAGGGGGCCTACAATGAGCAGTTCTTC | TRBD1 | TRBJ2-1 | - | TRBV4-1
CASSGTSGFTDTQYF | TGTGCCAGCAGTGGGACTAGCGGGTTCACAGATACGCAGTATTTT | TRBD2 | TRBJ2-3 | - | TRBV6-6
CASSFARDGYTF | TGTGCCAGCAGCTTTGCCAGGGATGGCTACACCTTC | - | TRBJ1-2 | few | TRBV11-2
CAISGGSRTGGSYSGANVLTF | TGTGCCATCAGTGGTGGGAGCCGGACAGGGGGATCTTACTCTGGGGCCAACGTCCTGACTTTC | TRBD1 | TRBJ2-6 | - | TRBV10-3
CSVPGTSGSTDTQYF | TGCAGCGTACCCGGGACTAGCGGATCCACAGATACGCAGTATTTT | TRBD2 | TRBJ2-3 | once | TRBV29-1
CASSQAGGQYNEQFF | TGTGCCAGCAGCCAAGCGGGGGGCCAATACAATGAGCAGTTCTTC | TRBD2 | TRBJ2-1 | - | TRBV7-2
CSANKGVQETQYF | TGCAGTGCTAACAAGGGAGTCCAAGAGACCCAGTACTTC | - | TRBJ2-5 | - | TRBV20-1
CSGTRTGELFF | TGCAGCGGGACAAGGACCGGGGAGCTGTTTTTT | - | TRBJ2-2 | - | TRBV29-1
CASSGAGGAKNIQYF | TGTGCCAGCAGTGGGGCAGGGGGGGCCAAAAACATTCAGTACTTC | - | TRBJ2-4 | - | TRBV25-1
CASSAAGASYNEQFF | TGTGCCAGCAGTGCGGCGGGGGCCTCCTACAATGAGCAGTTCTTC | - | TRBJ2-1 | few | TRBV6-5
CSARAPAGYTF | TGCAGTGCTAGAGCTCCGGCTGGCTACACCTTC | - | TRBJ1-2 | - | TRBV20-1
CASSLGGLGSNEQFF | TGTGCCAGCAGCTTGGGCGGTCTCGGCAGCAATGAGCAGTTCTTC | - | TRBJ2-1 | - | TRBV11-2
CSVLSGTAGTQYF | TGCAGCGTTCTAAGTGGGACCGCAGGGACCCAGTACTTC | - | TRBJ2-5 | - | TRBV29-1
CSAWGQGLAGTNEQFF | TGCAGTGCCTGGGGCCAAGGGCTAGCGGGGACCAATGAGCAGTTCTTC | TRBD2 | TRBJ2-1 | - | TRBV20-1